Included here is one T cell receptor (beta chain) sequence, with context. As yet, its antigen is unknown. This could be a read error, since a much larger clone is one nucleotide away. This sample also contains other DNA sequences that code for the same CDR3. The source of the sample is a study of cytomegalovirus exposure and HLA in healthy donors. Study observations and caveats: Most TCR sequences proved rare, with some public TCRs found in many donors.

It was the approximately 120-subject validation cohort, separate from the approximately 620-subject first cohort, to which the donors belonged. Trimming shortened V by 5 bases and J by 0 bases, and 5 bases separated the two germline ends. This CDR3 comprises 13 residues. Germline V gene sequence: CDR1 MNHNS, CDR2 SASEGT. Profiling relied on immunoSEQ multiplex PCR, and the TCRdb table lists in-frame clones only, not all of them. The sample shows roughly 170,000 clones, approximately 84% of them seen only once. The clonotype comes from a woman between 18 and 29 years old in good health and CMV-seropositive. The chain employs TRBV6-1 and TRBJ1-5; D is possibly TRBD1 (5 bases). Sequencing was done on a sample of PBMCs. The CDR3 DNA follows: TGTGCCAGCAGTCAGGGTAGCAATCAGCCCCAGCATTTT. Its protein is CASSQGSNQPQHF.